Presented here are 5 T cell receptor beta chains from one specimen sequenced in a study of CD8 T cells in Susac syndrome. It was with random hexamers that roughly 0.45 to 1 ug RNA was reverse transcribed. In TCRdb, the immunoSEQ multiplex PCR reads were re-called with MiXCR into one record per CDR3 protein. The repertoire has some 160,000 distinct CDR3 sequences, about 94% of them found once; the top ten carry over 0.065%. The material sequenced was CD4+ T cells from PBMCs. The receptors shown here come from a human donor with Susac syndrome.

The V gene is TRBV9, the J gene TRBJ2-2; tentative D call: TRBD2 (6 bases). Germline V gene data show CDR1 as SGDLS and CDR2 as YYNGEE. The ends were cut back, 2 bases at V and 7 bases at J, with 9 bases in the middle. This CDR3 has 13 amino acids. The CDR3 DNA follows: TGTGCCAGCAGCGTTGAGACTAGCGGGGAGCTGTTTTTT. It specifies CASSVETSGELFF.

V gene TRBV18 combines with J gene TRBJ1-2; 7 nucleotides line up with TRBD1. CDR3 size: 15 residues. The ends lost 4 bases at V and 2 bases at J; junction bases unmatched: 7. In germline, CDR1 is KGHSH, CDR2 LQKENI. CDR3: CASSLRQGSNYGYTF. DNA of the CDR3: TGTGCCAGCTCACTCAGACAGGGATCCAACTATGGCTACACCTTC.

V gene TRBV12-3 or TRBV12-4 combines with J gene TRBJ2-3; 9 bases agree with TRBD2. This CDR3 region has 13 residues. Losses at the gene ends were 5 bases for V and 10 bases for J; bases not matched to a gene: 7. The CDR3 here is CASSPKVAGAQYF. The CDR3 DNA sequence: TGTGCCAGCAGTCCCAAGGTAGCGGGAGCGCAGTATTTT.

V is TRBV11-2 and J is TRBJ2-3, with D unresolved. The germline gives CDR1 SGHAT, CDR2 FQNNGV. The V end lost 5 bases, the J end lost 5 bases, and 11 bases lay between the germline ends. The CDR3 totals 13 residues. The DNA for the CDR3 is TGTGCCAGCAGCCCCGGATGGGGAGATACGCAGTATTTT. Translating it yields CASSPGWGDTQYF.

The rearrangement joins TRBV20-1 to TRBJ2-3; perhaps D is TRBD1 or TRBD2 (5 bases each). Per germline, CDR1 DFQATT and CDR2 SNEGSKA (reference sequence). The CDR3 totals 13 residues. The CDR3 DNA reads TGCAGCGTGGGGGACCGGAGCACAGATACGCAGTATTTT. This gives the protein CSVGDRSTDTQYF.